This paragraph reports one TCR beta chain. Its antigen is currently unknown. This entry belongs to a study of CXCR3-negative and CXCR3-positive naive CD8 T cells. Germline V CDR1 and CDR2: MGHDK, SYGVNS. This CDR3 contains 11 residues. Definition of naive CD8+ T cells rested on a CD45RO-CCR7+CD27+CD95- profile. The libraries of TRB cDNA were prepared using 5' RACE with UMI labels. TCRdb reprocessed the 5' RACE reads, keeping one entry per CDR3 protein, no DNA. Its table records 4,500 to 6,000 distinct CDR3 sequences. Whole-study results and caveats: Partial loss of CXCR3 expression followed cryopreservation; most assays used fresh PBMCs. Memory CD8+ cells showed much lower diversity, while both naive subsets displayed comparably high diversity. Similar TRBV-TRBJ gene usage was seen in naive CXCR3-negative and CXCR3-positive cells, but not in memory cells. In CXCR3-positive naive cells, the TRB CDR3s were more hydrophobic than in CXCR3-negative naive cells.

The chain has TRBV25-1 and TRBJ2-7. Material: naive CXCR3+ CD8+ T cells from blood. Subset here: CD45RO-CCR7+CD27+CD95- naive CD8+ T cells expressing CXCR3 (TNR3+). The source is a human donor in good health. Some clones in this sample may be carry-over from other donors' samples. The CDR3 sequence: CASSVSYEQYF.